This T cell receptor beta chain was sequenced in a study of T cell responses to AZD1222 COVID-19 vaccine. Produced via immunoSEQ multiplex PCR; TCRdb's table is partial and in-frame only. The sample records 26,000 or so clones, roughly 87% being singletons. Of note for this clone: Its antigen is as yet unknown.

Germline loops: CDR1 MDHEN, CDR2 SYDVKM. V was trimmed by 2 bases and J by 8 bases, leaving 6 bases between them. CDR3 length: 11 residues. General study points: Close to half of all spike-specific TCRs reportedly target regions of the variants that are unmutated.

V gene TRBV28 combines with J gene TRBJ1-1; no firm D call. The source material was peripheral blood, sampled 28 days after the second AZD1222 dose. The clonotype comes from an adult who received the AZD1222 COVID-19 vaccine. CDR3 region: CASSLRREAFF. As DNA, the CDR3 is TGTGCCAGCAGTTTAAGAAGGGAAGCTTTCTTT. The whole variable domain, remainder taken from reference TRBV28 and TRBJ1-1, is DVKVTQSSRYLVKRTGEKVFLECVQDMDHENMFWYRQDPGLGLRLIYFSYDVKMKEKGDIPEGYSVSREKKERFSLILESASTNQTSMYLCASSLRREAFFGQGTRLTVV.